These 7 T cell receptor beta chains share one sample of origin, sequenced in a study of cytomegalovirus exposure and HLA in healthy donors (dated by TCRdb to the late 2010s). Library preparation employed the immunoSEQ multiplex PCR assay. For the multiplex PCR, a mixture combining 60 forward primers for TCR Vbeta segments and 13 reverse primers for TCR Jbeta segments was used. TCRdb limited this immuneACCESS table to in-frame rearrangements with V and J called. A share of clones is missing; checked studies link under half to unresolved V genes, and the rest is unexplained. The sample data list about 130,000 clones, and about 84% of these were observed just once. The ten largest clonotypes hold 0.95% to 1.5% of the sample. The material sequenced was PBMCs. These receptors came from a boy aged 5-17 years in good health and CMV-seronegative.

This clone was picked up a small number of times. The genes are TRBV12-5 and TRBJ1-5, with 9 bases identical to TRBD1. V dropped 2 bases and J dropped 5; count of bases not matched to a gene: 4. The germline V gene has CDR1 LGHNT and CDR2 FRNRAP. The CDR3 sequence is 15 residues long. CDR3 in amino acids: CASGLPGQGDQPQHF. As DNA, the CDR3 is TGTGCTAGTGGTTTGCCGGGACAGGGAGATCAGCCCCAGCATTTT.

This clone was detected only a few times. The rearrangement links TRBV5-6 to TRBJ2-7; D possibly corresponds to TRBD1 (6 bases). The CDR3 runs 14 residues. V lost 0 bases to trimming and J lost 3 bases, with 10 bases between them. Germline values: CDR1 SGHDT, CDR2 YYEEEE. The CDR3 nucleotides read TGTGCCAGCAGCTTGGTCAGGGGCAACTACGAGCAGTACTTC. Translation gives CASSLVRGNYEQYF.

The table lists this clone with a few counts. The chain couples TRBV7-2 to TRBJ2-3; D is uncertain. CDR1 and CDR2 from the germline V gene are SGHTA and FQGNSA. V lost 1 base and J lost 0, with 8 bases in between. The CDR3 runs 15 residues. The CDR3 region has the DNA TGTGCCAGCAGCTTAGACTTGATTAGCACAGATACGCAGTATTTT. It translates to CASSLDLISTDTQYF.

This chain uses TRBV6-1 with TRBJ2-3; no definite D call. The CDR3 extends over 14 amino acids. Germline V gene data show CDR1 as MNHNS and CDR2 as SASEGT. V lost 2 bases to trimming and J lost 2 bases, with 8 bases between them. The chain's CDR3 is CASSESGYTDTQYF. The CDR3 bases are TGTGCCAGCAGTGAATCGGGTTACACAGATACGCAGTATTTT.

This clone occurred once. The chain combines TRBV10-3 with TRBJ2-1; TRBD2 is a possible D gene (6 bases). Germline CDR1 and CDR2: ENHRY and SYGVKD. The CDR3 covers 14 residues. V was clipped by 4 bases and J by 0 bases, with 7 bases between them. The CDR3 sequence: CAISVGSSYNEQFF. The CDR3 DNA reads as TGTGCCATCAGTGTCGGGAGCTCCTACAATGAGCAGTTCTTC.

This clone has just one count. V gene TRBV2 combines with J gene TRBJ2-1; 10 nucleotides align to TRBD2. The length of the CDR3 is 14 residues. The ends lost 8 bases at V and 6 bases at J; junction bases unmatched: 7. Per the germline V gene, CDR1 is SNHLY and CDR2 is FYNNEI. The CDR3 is CASAERGGTNEQFF. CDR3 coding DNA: TGTGCCAGCGCGGAGCGGGGGGGGACCAATGAGCAGTTCTTC.

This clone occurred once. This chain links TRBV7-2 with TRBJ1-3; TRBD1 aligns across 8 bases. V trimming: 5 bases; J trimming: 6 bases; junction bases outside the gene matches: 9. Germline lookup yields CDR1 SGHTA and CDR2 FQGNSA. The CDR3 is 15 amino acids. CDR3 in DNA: TGTGCCAGCAGCCGATTCCAGGGGGCGAAAAACACCATATATTTT. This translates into CASSRFQGAKNTIYF.